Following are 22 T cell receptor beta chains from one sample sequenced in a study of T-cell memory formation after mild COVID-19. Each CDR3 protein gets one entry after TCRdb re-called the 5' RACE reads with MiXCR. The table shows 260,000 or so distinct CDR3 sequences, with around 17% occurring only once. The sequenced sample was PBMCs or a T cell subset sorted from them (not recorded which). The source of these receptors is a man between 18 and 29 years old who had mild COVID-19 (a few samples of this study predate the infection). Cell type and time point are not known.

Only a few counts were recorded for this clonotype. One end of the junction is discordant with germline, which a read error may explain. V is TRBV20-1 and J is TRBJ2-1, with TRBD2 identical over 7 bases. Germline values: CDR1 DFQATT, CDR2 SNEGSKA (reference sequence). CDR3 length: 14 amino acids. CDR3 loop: CSAIPGLPYNEQFF. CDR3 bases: TGCAGTGCTATCCCGGGACTACCTTACAATGAGCAGTTTTTC.

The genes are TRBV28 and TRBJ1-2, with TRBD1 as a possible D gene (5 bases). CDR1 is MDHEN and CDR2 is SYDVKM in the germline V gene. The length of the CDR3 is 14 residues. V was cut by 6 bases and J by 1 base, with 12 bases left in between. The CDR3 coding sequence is TGTGCCAGCAGACCCCCCAGGGTTAACTATGGCTACACCTTC. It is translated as CASRPPRVNYGYTF.

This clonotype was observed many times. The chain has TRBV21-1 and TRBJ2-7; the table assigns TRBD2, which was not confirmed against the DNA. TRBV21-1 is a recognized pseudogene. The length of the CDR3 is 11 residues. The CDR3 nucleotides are TGTGCCAGCAGGGGACTGAGAGAGCAGTACGTC. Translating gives CASRGLREQYV.

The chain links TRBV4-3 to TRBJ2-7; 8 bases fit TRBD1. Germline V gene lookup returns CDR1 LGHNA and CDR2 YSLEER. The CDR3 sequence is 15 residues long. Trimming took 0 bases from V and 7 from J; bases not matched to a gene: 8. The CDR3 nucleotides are TGCGCCAGCAGCCAAGATCCCGGGACAGGATTGGAGCAGTACTTC. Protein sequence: CASSQDPGTGLEQYF.

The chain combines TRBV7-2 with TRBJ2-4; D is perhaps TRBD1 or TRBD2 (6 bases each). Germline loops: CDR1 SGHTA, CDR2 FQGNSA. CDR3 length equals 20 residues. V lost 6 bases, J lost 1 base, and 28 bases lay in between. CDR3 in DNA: TGTGCCAGCAGTCTTTTACGTCGGGGGCTGAGAGGGGCCGCCAAAAACATTCAGTACTTC. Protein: CASSLLRRGLRGAAKNIQYF.

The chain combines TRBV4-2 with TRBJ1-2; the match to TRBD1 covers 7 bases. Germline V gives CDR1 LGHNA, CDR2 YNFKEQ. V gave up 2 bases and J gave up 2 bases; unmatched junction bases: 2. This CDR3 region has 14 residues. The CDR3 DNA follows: TGTGCCAGCAGCCAACTACAGGGGAACTATGGCTACACCTTC. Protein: CASSQLQGNYGYTF.

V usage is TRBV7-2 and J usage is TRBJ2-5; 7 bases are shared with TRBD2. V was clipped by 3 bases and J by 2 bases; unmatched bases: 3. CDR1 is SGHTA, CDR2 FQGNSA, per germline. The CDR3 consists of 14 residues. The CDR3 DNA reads TGTGCCAGCAGCTTTGGGAGGGCACAAGAGACCCAGTACTTC. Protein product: CASSFGRAQETQYF.

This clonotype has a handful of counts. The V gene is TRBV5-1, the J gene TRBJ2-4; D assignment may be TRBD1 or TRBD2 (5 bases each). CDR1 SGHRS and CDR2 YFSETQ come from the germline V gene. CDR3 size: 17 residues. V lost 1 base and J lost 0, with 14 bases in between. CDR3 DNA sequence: TGCGCCAGCAGCTTGTTTGGGGCGGACTTAGCCAAAAACATTCAGTACTTC. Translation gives CASSLFGADLAKNIQYF.

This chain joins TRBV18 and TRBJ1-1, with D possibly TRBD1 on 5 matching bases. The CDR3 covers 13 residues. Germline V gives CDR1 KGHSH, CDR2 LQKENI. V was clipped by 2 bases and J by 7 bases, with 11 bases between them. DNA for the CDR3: TGTGCCAGCTCACCAGGGACCTCAGGTGAAGCTTTCTTT. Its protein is CASSPGTSGEAFF.

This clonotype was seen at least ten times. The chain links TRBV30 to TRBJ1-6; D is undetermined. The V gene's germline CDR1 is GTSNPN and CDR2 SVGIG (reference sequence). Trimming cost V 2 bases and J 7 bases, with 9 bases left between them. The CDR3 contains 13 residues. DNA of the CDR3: TGTGCCTGGAGTCCGGACGACAATTCACCCCTCCACTTT. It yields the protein CAWSPDDNSPLHF. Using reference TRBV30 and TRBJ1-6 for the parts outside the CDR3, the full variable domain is SQTIHQWPATLVQPVGSPLSLECTVEGTSNPNLYWYRQAAGRGLQLLFYSVGIGQISSEVPQNLSASRPQDRQFILSSKKLLLSDSGFYLCAWSPDDNSPLHFGNGTRLTVT.

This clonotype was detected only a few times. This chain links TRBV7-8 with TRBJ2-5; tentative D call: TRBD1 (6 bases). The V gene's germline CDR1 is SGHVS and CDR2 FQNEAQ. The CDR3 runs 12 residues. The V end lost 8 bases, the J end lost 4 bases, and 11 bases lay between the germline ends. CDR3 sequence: CASASRGETQYF. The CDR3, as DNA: TGTGCCAGCGCTTCCAGGGGAGAGACCCAGTACTTC.

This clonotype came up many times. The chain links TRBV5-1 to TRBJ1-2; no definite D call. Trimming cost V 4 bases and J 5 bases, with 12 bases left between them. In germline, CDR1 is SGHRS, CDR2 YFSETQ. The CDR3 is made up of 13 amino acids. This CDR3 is CASSNVPLYGYTF. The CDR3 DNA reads TGCGCCAGCAGCAACGTCCCGCTTTATGGCTACACCTTC.

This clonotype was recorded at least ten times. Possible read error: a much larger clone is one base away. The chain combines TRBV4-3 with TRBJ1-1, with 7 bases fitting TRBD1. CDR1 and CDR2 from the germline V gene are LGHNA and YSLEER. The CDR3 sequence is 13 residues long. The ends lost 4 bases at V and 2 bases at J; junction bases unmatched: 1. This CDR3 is CASSRDRNTEAFF. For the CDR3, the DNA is TGCGCCAGCAGCCGGGACAGAAACACTGAAGCTTTCTTT.

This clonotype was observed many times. The CDR3 spells CASSRDLNTGELFF. In DNA, the CDR3 is TGTGCCAGCAGCCGGGACTTGAACACCGGGGAGCTGTTTTTT. The gene calls are TRBV7-2 and TRBJ2-2, with a weak D call TRBD2 (6 bases). Trimming removed 5 bases at V and 1 base at J, with 8 bases between. The CDR3 length is 14 residues. Germline lookup yields CDR1 SGHTA and CDR2 FQGNSA.

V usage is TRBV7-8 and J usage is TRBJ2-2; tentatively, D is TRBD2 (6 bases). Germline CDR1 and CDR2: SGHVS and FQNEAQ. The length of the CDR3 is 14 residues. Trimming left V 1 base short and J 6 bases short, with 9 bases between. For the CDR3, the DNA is TGTGCCAGCAGCTTAGGCGGGGATTCCGGGGAGCTGTTTTTT. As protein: CASSLGGDSGELFF. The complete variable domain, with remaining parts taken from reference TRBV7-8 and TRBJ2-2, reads GAGVSQSPRYKVAKRGQDVALRCDPISGHVSLFWYQQALGQGPEFLTYFQNEAQLDKSGLPSDRFFAERPEGSVSTLKIQRTQQEDSAVYLCASSLGGDSGELFFGEGSRLTVL.

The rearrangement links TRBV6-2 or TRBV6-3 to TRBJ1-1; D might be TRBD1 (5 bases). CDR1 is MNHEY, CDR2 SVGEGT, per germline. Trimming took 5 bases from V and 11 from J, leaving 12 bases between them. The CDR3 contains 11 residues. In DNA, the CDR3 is TGTGCCAGCAGTCAGGGTCTATCCGCTTTCTTT. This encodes CASSQGLSAFF.

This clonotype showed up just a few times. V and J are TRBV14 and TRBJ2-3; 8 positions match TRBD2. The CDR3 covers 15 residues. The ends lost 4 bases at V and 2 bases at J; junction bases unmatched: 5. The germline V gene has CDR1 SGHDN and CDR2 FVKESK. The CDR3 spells CASSLAGKNTDTQYF. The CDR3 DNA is TGTGCCAGCAGCCTAGCGGGGAAAAACACAGATACGCAGTATTTT.

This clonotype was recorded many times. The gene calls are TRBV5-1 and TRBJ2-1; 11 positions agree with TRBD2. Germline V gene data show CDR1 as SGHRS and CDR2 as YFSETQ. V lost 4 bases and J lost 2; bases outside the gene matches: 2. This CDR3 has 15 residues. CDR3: CASSLGLAAYNEQFF. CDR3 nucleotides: TGCGCCAGCAGCCTGGGACTAGCGGCCTACAATGAGCAGTTCTTC.

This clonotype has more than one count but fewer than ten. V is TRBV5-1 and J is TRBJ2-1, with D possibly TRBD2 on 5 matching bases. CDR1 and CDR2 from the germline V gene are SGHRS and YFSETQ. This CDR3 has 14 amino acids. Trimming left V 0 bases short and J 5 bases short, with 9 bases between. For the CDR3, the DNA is TGCGCCAGCAGCTTGGGGAGGTTGGACAATGAGCAGTTCTTC. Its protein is CASSLGRLDNEQFF.

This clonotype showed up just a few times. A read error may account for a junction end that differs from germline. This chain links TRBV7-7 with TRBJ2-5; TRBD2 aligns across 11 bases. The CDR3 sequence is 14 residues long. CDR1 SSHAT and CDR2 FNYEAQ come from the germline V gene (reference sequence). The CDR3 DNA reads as TGTGCTAGCAGCGGACCTAGCGGGGGGGAGACCCAGTACTTC. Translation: CASSGPSGGETQYF.

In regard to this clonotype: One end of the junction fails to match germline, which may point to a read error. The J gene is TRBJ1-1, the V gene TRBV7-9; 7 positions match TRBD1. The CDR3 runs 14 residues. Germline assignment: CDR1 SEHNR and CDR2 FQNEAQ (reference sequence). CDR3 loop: CASSSARGIADAFF. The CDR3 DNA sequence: TGTGCCAGCAGCTCTGCCAGGGGGATAGCTGATGCTTTCTTT.

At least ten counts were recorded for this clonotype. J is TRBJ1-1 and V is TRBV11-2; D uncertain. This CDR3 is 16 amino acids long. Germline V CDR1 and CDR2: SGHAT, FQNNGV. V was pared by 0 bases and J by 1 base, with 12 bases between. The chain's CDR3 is CASSLEWRLKNTEAFF. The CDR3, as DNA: TGTGCCAGCAGCTTAGAATGGCGCCTAAAGAACACTGAAGCTTTCTTT. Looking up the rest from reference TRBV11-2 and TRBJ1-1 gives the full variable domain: EAGVAQSPRYKIIEKRQSVAFWCNPISGHATLYWYQQILGQGPKLLIQFQNNGVVDDSQLPKDRFSAERLKGVDSTLKIQPAKLEDSAVYLCASSLEWRLKNTEAFFGQGTRLTVV.